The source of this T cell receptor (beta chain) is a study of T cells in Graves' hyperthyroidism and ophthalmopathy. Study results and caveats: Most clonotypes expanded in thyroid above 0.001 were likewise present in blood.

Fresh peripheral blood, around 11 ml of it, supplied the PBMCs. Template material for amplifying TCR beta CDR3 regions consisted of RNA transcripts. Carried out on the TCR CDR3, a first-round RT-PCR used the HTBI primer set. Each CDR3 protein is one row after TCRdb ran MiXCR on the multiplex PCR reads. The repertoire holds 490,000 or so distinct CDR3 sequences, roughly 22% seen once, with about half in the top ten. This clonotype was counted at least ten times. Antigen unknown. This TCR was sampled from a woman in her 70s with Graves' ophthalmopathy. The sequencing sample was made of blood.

The CDR3 here is CASSQPRGLAGNYEQYF. For the CDR3, the DNA is TGTGCCAGCAGCCAACCCCGAGGACTAGCGGGAAACTACGAGCAGTACTTC. The rearrangement uses TRBV28 and TRBJ2-7; the match to TRBD2 covers 12 bases. CDR1 is MDHEN and CDR2 is SYDVKM in the germline V gene. CDR3 length: 17 residues. J lost 3 bases, V lost 6 bases, and 12 bases had no gene match. Full variable domain (remainder filled in from reference TRBV28 and TRBJ2-7): DVKVTQSSRYLVKRTGEKVFLECVQDMDHENMFWYRQDPGLGLRLIYFSYDVKMKEKGDIPEGYSVSREKKERFSLILESASTNQTSMYLCASSQPRGLAGNYEQYFGPGTRLTVT.